This TCR beta chain is from a study of blood T cell repertoires in COVID-19. The overall study: Specimens from acute and convalescent COVID-19 originated in the United States, Italy and Spain. PBMCs, B-cell-depleted T cells, or T cells were the source of the cDNA or gDNA that made up the material.

Assay used: immunoSEQ multiplex PCR; TCRdb lists only in-frame clones, some missing. Of 250,000 to 350,000 clones in the sample, 90% were seen once. This CDR3 spans 14 amino acids. Germline V gene data show CDR1 as SGHDT and CDR2 as YYEEEE. Trimming pared 6 bases from V and 5 bases from J, leaving 17 bases between. What the recovered Cohort 3 donors had was two negative PCRs, clearance, or symptom resolution. The chain links TRBV5-6 to TRBJ1-1, with D unresolved. The sequence came from a woman aged 25 to 39 who had recovered from COVID-19. Sequencing used PBMCs or T cells enriched from blood (not recorded which). The CDR3 is CASNPSSRRTEAFF. In nucleotides, the CDR3 is TGTGCCAGCAACCCCAGTAGTCGGAGGACTGAAGCTTTCTTT.